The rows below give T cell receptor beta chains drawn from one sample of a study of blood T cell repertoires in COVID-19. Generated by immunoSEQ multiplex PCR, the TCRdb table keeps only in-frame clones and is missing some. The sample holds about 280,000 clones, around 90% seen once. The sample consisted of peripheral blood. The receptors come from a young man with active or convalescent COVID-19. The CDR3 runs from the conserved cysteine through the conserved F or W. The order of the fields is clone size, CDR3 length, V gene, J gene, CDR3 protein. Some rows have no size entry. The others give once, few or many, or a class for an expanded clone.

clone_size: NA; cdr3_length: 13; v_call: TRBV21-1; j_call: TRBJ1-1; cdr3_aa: CASSRRKHTEAFF
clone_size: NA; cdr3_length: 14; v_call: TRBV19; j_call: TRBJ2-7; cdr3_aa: CASSSRESSYEQYF
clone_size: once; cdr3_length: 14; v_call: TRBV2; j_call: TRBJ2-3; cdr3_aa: CASSPQGGTDTQYF
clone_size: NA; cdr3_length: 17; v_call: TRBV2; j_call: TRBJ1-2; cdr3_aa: CASSSTGLPSSDYGYTF
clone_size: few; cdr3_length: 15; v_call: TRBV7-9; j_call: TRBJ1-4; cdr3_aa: CASSLRQGTNEKLFF
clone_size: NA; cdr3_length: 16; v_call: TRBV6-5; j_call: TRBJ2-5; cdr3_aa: CASSYAGLGASETQYF
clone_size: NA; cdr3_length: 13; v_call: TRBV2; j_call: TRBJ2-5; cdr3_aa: CASNYKETETQYF
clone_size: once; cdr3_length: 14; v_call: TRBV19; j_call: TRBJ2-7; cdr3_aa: CASSPRDRDGEQYF
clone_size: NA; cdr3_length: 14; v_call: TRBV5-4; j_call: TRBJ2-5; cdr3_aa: CASSPGALQETQYF
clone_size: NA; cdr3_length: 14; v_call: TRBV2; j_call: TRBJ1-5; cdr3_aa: CASSGTGINQPQHF
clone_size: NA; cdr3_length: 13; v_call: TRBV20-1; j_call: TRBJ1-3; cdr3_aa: CSASRGPGNTIYF
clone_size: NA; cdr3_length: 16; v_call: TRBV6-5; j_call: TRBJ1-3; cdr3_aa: CASSYSGQKNGNTIYF
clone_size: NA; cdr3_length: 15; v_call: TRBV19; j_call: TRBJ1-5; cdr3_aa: CASSIFLISGQPQHF
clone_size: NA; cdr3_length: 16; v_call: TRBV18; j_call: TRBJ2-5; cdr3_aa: CASSPLSQGAYGTQYF
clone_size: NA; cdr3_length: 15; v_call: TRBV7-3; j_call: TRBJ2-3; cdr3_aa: CASSNRVGGTDTQYF
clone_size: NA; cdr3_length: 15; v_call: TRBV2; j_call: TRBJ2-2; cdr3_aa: CASSATGGADGELFF